This entry lists 4 T cell receptor beta chains sequenced from one sample in a study of blood T cell repertoires in COVID-19. Assay used: immunoSEQ multiplex PCR; TCRdb lists only in-frame clones, some missing. The sample includes some 80,000 clones, approximately 81% seen only once; the top ten take roughly 11%. Source material: peripheral blood. Source of these receptors: a man between 60 and 70 years old with COVID-19, enrolled during active disease.

The genes are TRBV5-4 and TRBJ2-1, with 8 bases lining up with TRBD2. Germline CDR1 SGHNT, CDR2 YYREEE (reference sequence). The J segment lost 7 bases and the V segment lost 3 bases, leaving 15 bases of the junction unmatched. The CDR3 runs 17 residues. The CDR3 bases are TGTGCCAGCAGCTCGGATTTGACGGGGGGGAATGGGAATGAGCAGTTCTTC. It codes for CASSSDLTGGNGNEQFF.

V and J are TRBV5-1 and TRBJ1-4; unclear D gene. Trimming left V 0 bases short and J 5 bases short, with 14 bases between. The germline V gene has CDR1 SGHRS and CDR2 YFSETQ. The CDR3 runs to 16 residues. The CDR3 loop reads CASSLEVTGRNEKLFF. The CDR3 coding sequence is TGCGCCAGCAGCTTGGAGGTCACGGGGAGAAATGAAAAACTGTTTTTT.

This rearrangement joins TRBV19 to TRBJ1-6; 8 positions match TRBD1. V dropped 5 bases and J dropped 7; count of bases not matched to a gene: 7. The CDR3 is made up of 15 amino acids. Germline V gene lookup returns CDR1 LNHDA and CDR2 SQIVND (reference sequence). As DNA, the CDR3 is TGTGCCAGTAGTCTCCAGGGGGCTGGGAATTCACCCCTCCACTTT. The encoded protein is CASSLQGAGNSPLHF.

The CDR3 spells CASSRLTSGGDTQYF. CDR3 in DNA: TGTGCCAGCAGTAGGCTCACTAGCGGGGGGGATACGCAGTATTTT. The rearrangement links TRBV27 to TRBJ2-3; TRBD2 matches 12 bases. Trimming took 5 bases from V and 6 from J; bases not matched to a gene: 6. Germline assignment: CDR1 MNHEY and CDR2 SMNVEV (reference sequence). The CDR3 sequence is 15 residues long.